Presented here are 16 T cell receptor beta chains from one specimen sequenced in a study of T cell repertoires in cytomegalovirus infection. TCRdb itself ran the reads through MiXCR, one entry per CDR3 protein. The sample shows around 900,000 distinct CDR3 sequences, approximately 32% of them seen only once. No antigen has been assigned to these receptors. The specimen was cultured CD8+ T cells from PBMCs, collected from culture after CMV antigen stimulation. The receptors derive from a human donor in good health (CMV status not recorded). Some clones in this sample may be carry-over from other donors' samples.

The chain links TRBV4-2 to TRBJ2-7; 9 positions match TRBD2. Germline CDR1 LGHNA, CDR2 YNFKEQ. With V trimmed by 4 bases and J by 5 bases, 18 bases remained unmatched. The CDR3 has 18 residues. The CDR3 loop is CASSPPGLLAGASDEQYF. The CDR3 DNA reads TGTGCCAGCAGCCCTCCCGGGCTATTAGCGGGAGCTTCCGACGAGCAGTACTTC.

This chain joins TRBV7-9 and TRBJ2-7; unclear D gene. The V end lost 5 bases, the J end lost 1 base, and 15 bases lay between the germline ends. CDR3 length equals 15 residues. Germline-derived CDR1 and CDR2 are SEHNR and FQNEAQ (reference sequence). The CDR3 nucleotides are TGTGCCAGCAGCGCCGTGGAGCTGGGGTCCTACGAGCAGTACGTC. Translating it yields CASSAVELGSYEQYV.

This clonotype was counted at least ten times. The chain carries TRBV18 and TRBJ2-3; D ambiguous. Trimming took 8 bases from V and 0 from J, leaving 9 bases between them. Germline V gene sequence: CDR1 KGHSH, CDR2 LQKENI. This CDR3 is built from 13 residues. CDR3 in amino acids: CASSPSSTDTQYF. The CDR3, as DNA: TGTGCCAGCAGTCCGTCTAGCACAGATACGCAGTATTTT.

This sequence joins TRBV11-2 and TRBJ2-7; 14 bases map to TRBD2. The CDR3 is made up of 15 amino acids. V dropped 3 bases and J dropped 6; count of bases not matched to a gene: 4. Germline CDR1 is SGHAT and CDR2 is FQNNGV. CDR3: CASSFRLAGGFEQYV. CDR3 coding DNA: TGTGCCAGCAGCTTCCGACTAGCGGGGGGGTTCGAGCAGTACGTC.

V is TRBV7-9 and J is TRBJ2-1, with TRBD1 matching over 8 bases. Germline lookup yields CDR1 SEHNR and CDR2 FQNEAQ (reference sequence). The CDR3 contains 16 residues. With V trimmed by 5 bases and J by 7 bases, 13 bases remained unmatched. This CDR3 reads CASSRSSGQARNEQFF. In DNA form, the CDR3 reads TGTGCCAGCAGCCGAAGTTCGGGACAGGCGAGGAATGAGCAGTTCTTC.

Only a few counts were recorded for this clonotype. This rearrangement joins TRBV6-2 or TRBV6-3 to TRBJ2-5; 7 bases align to TRBD1. The germline V gene has CDR1 MNHEY and CDR2 SVGEGT. The CDR3 sequence is 14 residues long. V was clipped by 5 bases and J by 2 bases; unmatched bases: 5. The CDR3 bases are TGTGCCAGCAGTCCGGGGACAGAACAAGAGACCCAGTACTTC. Residues: CASSPGTEQETQYF.

In its sample, this clonotype was seen a few times. V gene TRBV5-4 combines with J gene TRBJ1-2; no clear D gene. Germline V CDR1 and CDR2: SGHNT, YYREEE (reference sequence). V lost 0 bases and J lost 0, with 15 bases in between. The CDR3 loop spans 17 amino acids. DNA for the CDR3: TGTGCCAGCAGCTTGGGGCCAGGCACTCTTACTAACTATGGCTACACCTTC. Its translation: CASSLGPGTLTNYGYTF.

In its sample, this clonotype was seen a few times. The rearrangement uses TRBV4-1 and TRBJ1-1; TRBD1 might be the D (5 bases). Germline V lookup: CDR1 MGHRA, CDR2 YSYEKL. This CDR3 comprises 16 residues. V was shortened by 1 base and J by 0 bases, with 12 bases between the two germline ends. The CDR3 region has the DNA TGCGCCAGCAGCCAAGGACTAGGGGACGTGAACACTGAAGCTTTCTTT. Translated: CASSQGLGDVNTEAFF.

The gene calls are TRBV25-1 and TRBJ2-2; tentatively, D is TRBD2 (6 bases). CDR1 MGHDK and CDR2 SYGVNS come from the germline V gene. The CDR3 has 15 residues. V shed 7 bases and J shed 7 bases, with 19 bases lying between them. This chain's CDR3 is CASILGVAEGGELFF. The CDR3, as DNA: TGTGCCAGCATCCTGGGGGTAGCGGAGGGCGGGGAGCTGTTTTTT.

This clonotype was counted between two and nine times. This chain links TRBV5-8 with TRBJ2-3, with TRBD2 matching 7 bases. The V gene end was trimmed by 2 bases and the J gene end by 6 bases; junction bases not matched to a gene: 9. This CDR3 region has 15 residues. Germline CDR1 reads SGHTS; CDR2 reads YDEGEE. DNA of the CDR3: TGTGCCAGCAGCTTCAAACGGCTAGCGGTCGATACGCAGTATTTT. Translated, it gives CASSFKRLAVDTQYF.

This clonotype was counted only a few times. The chain joins TRBV6-5 to TRBJ2-3; D unclear. The V gene lost 2 bases and the J gene lost 5 bases, with 8 bases spanning the gap. This CDR3 spans 13 amino acids. Per the germline V gene, CDR1 is MNHEY and CDR2 is SVGAGI. The CDR3 region is CASSYLLGDTQYF. CDR3 nucleotides: TGTGCCAGCAGTTACCTCTTAGGAGATACGCAGTATTTT.

Details on this clonotype: This may arise from a read error, as a much more abundant clone is one base away. The V and J genes are TRBV12-3 or TRBV12-4 and TRBJ1-5; 10 nucleotides line up with TRBD1. CDR3 length equals 20 residues. CDR3 in amino acids: CANSLGRGGQGYTSNQPQHF. CDR3 bases: TGTGCCAACAGTTTGGGGCGAGGGGGACAGGGGTATACCAGCAATCAGCCCCAGCATTTT.

The chain combines TRBV2 with TRBJ1-3; no reliable D call. This CDR3 has 14 amino acids. V lost 2 bases and J 0 bases, leaving 5 bases between the germline ends. From germline, CDR1 is SNHLY and CDR2 FYNNEI. The CDR3 DNA follows: TGTGCCAGCAGTGAAAGATACTCTGGAAACACCATATATTTT. Its protein is CASSERYSGNTIYF.

In this sample, this clonotype turned up many times. CDR3 DNA: TGTGCCAGCAGCCCCCCGGGGGGTCAAGAGACCCAGTACTTC. Residues: CASSPPGGQETQYF. J is TRBJ2-5 and V is TRBV12-3 or TRBV12-4; TRBD2 aligns across 7 bases. The J segment lost 2 bases and the V segment lost 6 bases, leaving 6 bases of the junction unmatched. The CDR3 extends over 14 amino acids.

This clonotype came up many times. This chain uses TRBV12-3 or TRBV12-4 with TRBJ1-2, with 7 bases lining up with TRBD1. The CDR3 spans 14 residues. The V and J ends lost 1 base and 4 bases, in that order; junction bases with no gene match: 3. The CDR3 sequence: CASSLEGARYGYTF. CDR3 in DNA: TGTGCCAGCAGTTTAGAGGGGGCACGCTATGGCTACACCTTC.

The sample holds many counts of this clonotype. The V call is TRBV2, the J call TRBJ2-4; D is possibly TRBD1 (6 bases). Germline CDR1 and CDR2: SNHLY and FYNNEI. This CDR3 spans 16 amino acids. V was trimmed by 4 bases and J by 1 base, leaving 14 bases between them. CDR3 region: CASSGGFQGAKNIQYF. CDR3 bases: TGTGCCAGCAGTGGGGGATTTCAGGGGGCCAAAAACATTCAGTACTTC.